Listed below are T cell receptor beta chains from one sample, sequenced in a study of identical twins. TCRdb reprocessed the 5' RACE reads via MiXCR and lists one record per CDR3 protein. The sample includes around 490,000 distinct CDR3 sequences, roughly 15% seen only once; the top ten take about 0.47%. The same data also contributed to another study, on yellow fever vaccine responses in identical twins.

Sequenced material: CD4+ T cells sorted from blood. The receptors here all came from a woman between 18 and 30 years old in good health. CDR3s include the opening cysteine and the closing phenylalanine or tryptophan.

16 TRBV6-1 CASSQRTSGTYNEQFF
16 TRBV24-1 CATSDSGTGSNQPQHF
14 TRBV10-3 CAISGGGSSYEQYF
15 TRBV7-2 CASSLVGSTLLEQYF
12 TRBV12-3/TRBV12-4 CASSQWTGEYTF
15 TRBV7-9 CASSQMARTVETQYF
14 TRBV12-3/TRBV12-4 CASSPGTGNSPLHF
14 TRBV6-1 CASSEGHRVSEQYF
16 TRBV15 CATSVERLSAHNEQFF
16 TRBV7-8 CASSLAVDSLTYEQYF
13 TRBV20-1 CSAETNSGNTIYF
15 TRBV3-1 CASSLSDRGPGTQYF
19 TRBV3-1 CASSQEFRWATGTNYGYTF
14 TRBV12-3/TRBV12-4 CASSFSGPTGELFF
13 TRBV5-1 CASSKGVRETQYF
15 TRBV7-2 CASSLQAGGSDTQYF
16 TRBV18 CASSPSGGSGANVLTF
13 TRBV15 CATSRQIQETQYF
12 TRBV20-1 CSARETSSGYTF
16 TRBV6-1 CASSDRILGNTGELFF
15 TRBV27 CASSLSPTELYGYTF
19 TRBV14 CASSQDLALGGPPWNEQFF
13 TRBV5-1 CASFEGTNTEAFF
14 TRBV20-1 CSARVPTGNQPQHF
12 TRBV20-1 CSARKSNSPLHF
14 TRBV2 CASRVEWSNNEQFF
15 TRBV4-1 CASSSGAGRYNEQFF
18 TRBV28 CASSPPRLAGGPGETQYF
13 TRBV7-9 CASRSPGNTEAFF
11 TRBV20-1 CSARERTGHTF
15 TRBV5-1 CASSPPWTGVGELFF
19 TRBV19 CASSRRPGTGGGRSEGYTF
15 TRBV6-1 CASRWTGGSSYEQYF
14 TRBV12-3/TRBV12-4 CASSPTSGIHEQYF
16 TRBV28 CASSLGGVTTNEKLFF
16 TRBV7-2 CASSLEWTSGANEQFF
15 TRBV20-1 CSASPAGGPYNEQFF
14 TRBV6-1 CASIRDRAGQPQHF
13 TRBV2 CASSSPGTHEQYF
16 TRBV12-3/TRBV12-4 CASSLRDRDTGNTIYF
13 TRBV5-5 CASSSLAAGELFF
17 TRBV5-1 CASGTTGQAMGTGELFF
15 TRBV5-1 CASRDSGTLNSPLHF
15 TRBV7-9 CASSGQGASNYGYTF
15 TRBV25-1 CASAKGEGEGYGYTF
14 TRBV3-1 CASSPAGRPGELFF